The rows below give T cell receptor beta chains drawn from one sample of a study of cytomegalovirus exposure and HLA in healthy donors. TCRdb keeps only in-frame clones here, not all; method: immunoSEQ multiplex PCR. The table lists about 160,000 clones, about 83% of them singletons. The sequenced sample was PBMCs. These receptors all stem from a woman in her twenties or thirties in good health and CMV-seronegative. Both conserved end residues are part of each CDR3. Fields, in order: D gene, V gene, CDR3 length, clone size, J gene, CDR3 DNA, CDR3 protein. D genes are given only for firm matches. Rows give clone size only sometimes, using once, few, many, or a class for an expanded clone.

d_call: TRBD1
v_call: TRBV5-1
cdr3_length: 15
clone_size: .
j_call: TRBJ1-5
cdr3_nt: TGCGCCAGCAGCTTGGCAGGGGGACTCAATCAGCCCCAGCATTTT
cdr3_aa: CASSLAGGLNQPQHF

d_call: TRBD1
v_call: TRBV18
cdr3_length: 15
clone_size: once
j_call: TRBJ1-1
cdr3_nt: TGTGCCAGCTCACCAGTTCGGACAGGGGAAACTGAAGCTTTCTTT
cdr3_aa: CASSPVRTGETEAFF

d_call: TRBD2
v_call: TRBV2
cdr3_length: 14
clone_size: .
j_call: TRBJ2-7
cdr3_nt: TGTGCCAGCAGAAGGCGGGAGTCGTCCTACGAGCAGTACTTC
cdr3_aa: CASRRRESSYEQYF

d_call: TRBD2
v_call: TRBV5-8
cdr3_length: 16
clone_size: once
j_call: TRBJ2-5
cdr3_nt: TGTGCCAGCAGCTTGGGACGCCTAGCGGGGGTAGAGACCCAGTACTTC
cdr3_aa: CASSLGRLAGVETQYF

d_call: .
v_call: TRBV6-1
cdr3_length: 16
clone_size: .
j_call: TRBJ1-1
cdr3_nt: TGTGCCAGCAGTGAACTCTGGGGGCGCTGGGACACTGAAGCTTTCTTT
cdr3_aa: CASSELWGRWDTEAFF

d_call: TRBD2
v_call: TRBV11-2
cdr3_length: 17
clone_size: .
j_call: TRBJ2-5
cdr3_nt: TGTGCCAGCAGCTTAATAGGGGGGCTCGCGGGAGGCTCCCTTATGGACTTC
cdr3_aa: CASSLIGGLAGGSLMDF

d_call: TRBD2
v_call: TRBV7-2
cdr3_length: 14
clone_size: .
j_call: TRBJ2-5
cdr3_nt: TGTGCCAGCAGGACTAGCGGGGGTCAAGAGACCCAGTACTTC
cdr3_aa: CASRTSGGQETQYF

d_call: TRBD1
v_call: TRBV7-9
cdr3_length: 14
clone_size: .
j_call: TRBJ1-5
cdr3_nt: TGTGCCAGCAGCCCGACAGGGTACGATCAGCCCCAGCATTTT
cdr3_aa: CASSPTGYDQPQHF

d_call: TRBD2
v_call: TRBV7-6
cdr3_length: 18
clone_size: .
j_call: TRBJ2-3
cdr3_nt: TGTGCCAGCAGCGCGACCACGGGGGGGCCGATCTCCACAGATACGCAGTATTTT
cdr3_aa: CASSATTGGPISTDTQYF

d_call: .
v_call: TRBV7-8
cdr3_length: 16
clone_size: .
j_call: TRBJ1-5
cdr3_nt: TGTGCCAGCAGCCGAACGATCGGACACAGCAATCAGCCCCAGCATTTT
cdr3_aa: CASSRTIGHSNQPQHF

d_call: .
v_call: TRBV4-3
cdr3_length: 14
clone_size: .
j_call: TRBJ1-6
cdr3_nt: TGCGCCAGCAGCCAAGAGGGGGCGAATTCACCCCTCCACTTT
cdr3_aa: CASSQEGANSPLHF

d_call: .
v_call: TRBV9
cdr3_length: 12
clone_size: .
j_call: TRBJ2-7
cdr3_nt: TGTGCCAGCAGCGCTAACTCCTACGAGCAGTACTTC
cdr3_aa: CASSANSYEQYF

d_call: .
v_call: TRBV7-7
cdr3_length: 13
clone_size: .
j_call: TRBJ1-3
cdr3_nt: TGTGCCAGCAGCTCAACTACTGGAAACACCATATATTTT
cdr3_aa: CASSSTTGNTIYF

d_call: TRBD1
v_call: TRBV4-3
cdr3_length: 15
clone_size: .
j_call: TRBJ2-3
cdr3_nt: TGCGCCAGCAGCAGCGGACAGGGGTGGGGAGATACGCAGTATTTT
cdr3_aa: CASSSGQGWGDTQYF

d_call: .
v_call: TRBV5-1
cdr3_length: 14
clone_size: .
j_call: TRBJ1-2
cdr3_nt: TGCGCCAGCAGCTCGGACACTTCTAACTATGGCTACACCTTC
cdr3_aa: CASSSDTSNYGYTF

d_call: .
v_call: TRBV27
cdr3_length: 15
clone_size: .
j_call: TRBJ2-5
cdr3_nt: TGTGCCAGCAGTTTATTGGGGGCCCCGCAAGAGACCCAGTACTTC
cdr3_aa: CASSLLGAPQETQYF

d_call: .
v_call: TRBV7-2
cdr3_length: 15
clone_size: few
j_call: TRBJ1-1
cdr3_nt: TGTGCCAGCAGCTTAGCGTCAGGGTTGGGCACTGAAGCTTTCTTT
cdr3_aa: CASSLASGLGTEAFF

d_call: .
v_call: TRBV6-4
cdr3_length: 12
clone_size: once
j_call: TRBJ2-3
cdr3_nt: TGTGCCAGCAGTGACCTTACAGATACGCAGTATTTT
cdr3_aa: CASSDLTDTQYF

d_call: .
v_call: TRBV14
cdr3_length: 12
clone_size: .
j_call: TRBJ1-1
cdr3_nt: TGTGCCAGCAGCCACGCAGGGTTGGGAGCTTTCTTT
cdr3_aa: CASSHAGLGAFF

d_call: TRBD1
v_call: TRBV7-9
cdr3_length: 17
clone_size: .
j_call: TRBJ2-7
cdr3_nt: TGTGCCAGCAGCGAATGGGGTCGGGACAGGTCCTCCTACGAGCAGTACTTC
cdr3_aa: CASSEWGRDRSSYEQYF

d_call: TRBD1
v_call: TRBV28
cdr3_length: 16
clone_size: .
j_call: TRBJ1-2
cdr3_nt: TGTGCCAGCAGTTTTCCCAACGGACAGGCCCGCTATGGCTACACCTTC
cdr3_aa: CASSFPNGQARYGYTF

d_call: .
v_call: TRBV7-2
cdr3_length: 14
clone_size: few
j_call: TRBJ1-2
cdr3_nt: TGTGCCAGCAGCTTACCCGGGATTAACTATGGCTACACCTTC
cdr3_aa: CASSLPGINYGYTF

d_call: TRBD2
v_call: TRBV18
cdr3_length: 19
clone_size: .
j_call: TRBJ2-5
cdr3_nt: TGTGCCAGCTCCCTCCCCCGACTAGCGGGAGTCCAGTACCAAGAGACCCAGTACTTC
cdr3_aa: CASSLPRLAGVQYQETQYF

d_call: .
v_call: TRBV28
cdr3_length: 11
clone_size: .
j_call: TRBJ2-7
cdr3_nt: TGTGCCAGCAGTTGGCGTGACAAGCAGTACTTC
cdr3_aa: CASSWRDKQYF

d_call: .
v_call: TRBV19
cdr3_length: 15
clone_size: .
j_call: TRBJ1-2
cdr3_nt: TGTGCCAGTACCCTGACAGGCTCCACGAACTATGGCTACACCTTC
cdr3_aa: CASTLTGSTNYGYTF

d_call: .
v_call: TRBV7-7
cdr3_length: 16
clone_size: .
j_call: TRBJ1-1
cdr3_nt: TGTGCCAGCAGACTCAAACGGCCATGGCAGGGAACTGAAGCTTTCTTT
cdr3_aa: CASRLKRPWQGTEAFF

d_call: .
v_call: TRBV5-6
cdr3_length: 13
clone_size: once
j_call: TRBJ1-2
cdr3_nt: TGTGCCAGCAGCGCCGTTGCGAACTATGGCTACACCTTC
cdr3_aa: CASSAVANYGYTF

d_call: TRBD2
v_call: TRBV27
cdr3_length: 15
clone_size: .
j_call: TRBJ2-7
cdr3_nt: TGTGCCAGCAGTCTCGGACTAGCGCGGTCTTACGAGCAGTACTTC
cdr3_aa: CASSLGLARSYEQYF

d_call: TRBD2
v_call: TRBV27
cdr3_length: 17
clone_size: .
j_call: TRBJ2-2
cdr3_nt: TGTGCCAGCAGAGATTTTGGGACTAGCGGGAACACCGGGGAGCTGTTTTTT
cdr3_aa: CASRDFGTSGNTGELFF

d_call: .
v_call: TRBV2
cdr3_length: 16
clone_size: few
j_call: TRBJ1-1
cdr3_nt: TGTGCCAGCAACGAACGCCCTGGGAGGCTAAACACTGAAGCTTTCTTT
cdr3_aa: CASNERPGRLNTEAFF

d_call: .
v_call: TRBV19
cdr3_length: 13
clone_size: .
j_call: TRBJ2-7
cdr3_nt: TGTGCCAGTAGCCTAAAGATCAACTACGAGCAGTACTTC
cdr3_aa: CASSLKINYEQYF

d_call: .
v_call: TRBV5-5
cdr3_length: 15
clone_size: few
j_call: TRBJ1-1
cdr3_nt: TGTGCCAGCAGCTTGGTCTTATCGGTGAACACTGAAGCTTTCTTT
cdr3_aa: CASSLVLSVNTEAFF

d_call: .
v_call: TRBV5-1
cdr3_length: 14
clone_size: once
j_call: TRBJ1-3
cdr3_nt: TGCGCCAGCAGCGGCGGACACTGGGGAAACACCATATATTTT
cdr3_aa: CASSGGHWGNTIYF

d_call: TRBD1
v_call: TRBV6-6
cdr3_length: 12
clone_size: .
j_call: TRBJ1-2
cdr3_nt: TGCGCCAGCAGTAAGGGGGCGGGTGGCTACACCTTC
cdr3_aa: CASSKGAGGYTF

d_call: TRBD1
v_call: TRBV28
cdr3_length: 19
clone_size: .
j_call: TRBJ1-1
cdr3_nt: TGTGCCAGCAGTCCGGGGACAGGGGGTGGGGCGGTCCGTCGCGCTGAAGCTTTCTTT
cdr3_aa: CASSPGTGGGAVRRAEAFF

d_call: .
v_call: TRBV4-2
cdr3_length: 16
clone_size: .
j_call: TRBJ2-5
cdr3_nt: TGTGCCAGCAGCCAAGCAACTTTACAGGGTAGGGAGACCCAGTACTTC
cdr3_aa: CASSQATLQGRETQYF

d_call: .
v_call: TRBV14
cdr3_length: 15
clone_size: .
j_call: TRBJ2-2
cdr3_nt: TGTGCCAGCAGCCTCCCTGGGGGGGCCACCGGGGAGCTGTTTTTT
cdr3_aa: CASSLPGGATGELFF

d_call: TRBD1
v_call: TRBV9
cdr3_length: 16
clone_size: .
j_call: TRBJ1-2
cdr3_nt: TGTGCCAGCAGCGTGGCTCGGACAGGGGCGAACTATGGCTACACCTTC
cdr3_aa: CASSVARTGANYGYTF

d_call: TRBD1
v_call: TRBV19
cdr3_length: 15
clone_size: .
j_call: TRBJ1-1
cdr3_nt: TGTGCCAGTAGTGCGCGACAGGGAGTAGGCACTGAAGCTTTCTTT
cdr3_aa: CASSARQGVGTEAFF

d_call: TRBD2
v_call: TRBV19
cdr3_length: 14
clone_size: .
j_call: TRBJ2-5
cdr3_nt: TGTGCCAGTAGTTTGGCGGGAGGGCAAGAGACCCAGTACTTC
cdr3_aa: CASSLAGGQETQYF